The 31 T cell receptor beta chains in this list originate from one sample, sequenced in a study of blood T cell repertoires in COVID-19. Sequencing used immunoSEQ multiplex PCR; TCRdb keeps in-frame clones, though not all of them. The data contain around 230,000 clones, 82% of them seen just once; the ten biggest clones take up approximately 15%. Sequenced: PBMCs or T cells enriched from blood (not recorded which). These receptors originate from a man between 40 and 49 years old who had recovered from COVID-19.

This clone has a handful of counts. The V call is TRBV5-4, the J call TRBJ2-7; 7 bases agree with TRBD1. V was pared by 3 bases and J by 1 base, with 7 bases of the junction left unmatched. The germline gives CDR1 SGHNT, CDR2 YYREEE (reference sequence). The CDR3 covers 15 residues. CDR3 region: CASSSSGTASYEQYF. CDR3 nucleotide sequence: TGTGCCAGCAGCTCCTCCGGGACAGCGTCCTACGAGCAGTACTTC.

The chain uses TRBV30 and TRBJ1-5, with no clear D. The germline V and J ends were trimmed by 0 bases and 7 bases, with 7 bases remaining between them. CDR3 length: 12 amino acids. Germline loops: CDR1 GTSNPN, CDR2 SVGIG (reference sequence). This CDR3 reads CAWSVREQPQHF. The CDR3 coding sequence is TGTGCCTGGAGTGTAAGGGAGCAGCCCCAGCATTTT.

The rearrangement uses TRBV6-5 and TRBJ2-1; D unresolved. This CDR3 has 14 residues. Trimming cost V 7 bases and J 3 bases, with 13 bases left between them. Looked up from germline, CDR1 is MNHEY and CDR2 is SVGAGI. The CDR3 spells CASIEQPGYNEQFF. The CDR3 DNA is TGTGCCAGCATAGAACAGCCCGGCTACAATGAGCAGTTCTTC.

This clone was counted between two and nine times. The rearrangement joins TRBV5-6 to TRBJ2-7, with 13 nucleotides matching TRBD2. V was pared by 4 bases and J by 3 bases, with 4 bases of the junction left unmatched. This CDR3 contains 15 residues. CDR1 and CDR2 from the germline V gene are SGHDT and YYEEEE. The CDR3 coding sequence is TGTGCCAGCAGCCAAGGGACTAGCGGGATCTACGAGCAGTACTTC. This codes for CASSQGTSGIYEQYF. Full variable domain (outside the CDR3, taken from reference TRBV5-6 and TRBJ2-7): DAGVTQSPTHLIKTRGQQVTLRCSPKSGHDTVSWYQQALGQGPQFIFQYYEEEERQRGNFPDRFSGHQFPNYSSELNVNALLLGDSALYLCASSQGTSGIYEQYFGPGTRLTVT.

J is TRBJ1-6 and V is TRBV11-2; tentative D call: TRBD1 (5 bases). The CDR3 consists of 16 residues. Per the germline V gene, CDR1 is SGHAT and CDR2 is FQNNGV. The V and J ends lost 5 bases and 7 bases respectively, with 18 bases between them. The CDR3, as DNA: TGTGCCAGCAGCACCGGTACAGGTTTTAAGAATTCACCCCTCCACTTT. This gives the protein CASSTGTGFKNSPLHF.

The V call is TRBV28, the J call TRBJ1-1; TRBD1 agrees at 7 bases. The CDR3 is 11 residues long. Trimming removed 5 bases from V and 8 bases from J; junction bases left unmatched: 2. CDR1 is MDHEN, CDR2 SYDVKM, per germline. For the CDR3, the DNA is TGTGCCAGCAGTCAGGACAGGGAAGCTTTCTTT. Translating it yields CASSQDREAFF.

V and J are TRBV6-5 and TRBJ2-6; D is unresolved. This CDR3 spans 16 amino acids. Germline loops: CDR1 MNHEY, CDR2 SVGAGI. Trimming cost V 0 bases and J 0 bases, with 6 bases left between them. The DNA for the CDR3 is TGTGCCAGCAGTTACTCTCTCGGCTCTGGGGCCAACGTCCTGACTTTC. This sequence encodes CASSYSLGSGANVLTF.

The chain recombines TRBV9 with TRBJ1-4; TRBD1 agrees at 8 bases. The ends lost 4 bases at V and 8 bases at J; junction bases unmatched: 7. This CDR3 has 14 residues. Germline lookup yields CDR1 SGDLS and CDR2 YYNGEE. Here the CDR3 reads CASSLDRGREKLFF. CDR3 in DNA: TGTGCCAGCAGCCTCGACAGGGGTAGGGAAAAACTGTTTTTT.

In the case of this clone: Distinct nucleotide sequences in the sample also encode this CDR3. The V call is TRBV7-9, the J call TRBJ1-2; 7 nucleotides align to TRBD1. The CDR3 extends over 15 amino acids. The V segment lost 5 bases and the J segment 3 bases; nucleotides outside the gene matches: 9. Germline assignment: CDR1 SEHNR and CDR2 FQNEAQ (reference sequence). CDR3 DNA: TGTGCCAGCAGCCTGGGGCAGGGGGTCGACTATGGCTACACCTTC. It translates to CASSLGQGVDYGYTF.

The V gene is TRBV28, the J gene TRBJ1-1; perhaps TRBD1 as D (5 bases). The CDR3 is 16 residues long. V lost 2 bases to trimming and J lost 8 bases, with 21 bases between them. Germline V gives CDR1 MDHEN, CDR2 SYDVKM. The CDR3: CASSLAGDGSRVEAFF. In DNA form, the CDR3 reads TGTGCCAGCAGTTTAGCGGGGGACGGGAGTCGGGTCGAAGCTTTCTTT.

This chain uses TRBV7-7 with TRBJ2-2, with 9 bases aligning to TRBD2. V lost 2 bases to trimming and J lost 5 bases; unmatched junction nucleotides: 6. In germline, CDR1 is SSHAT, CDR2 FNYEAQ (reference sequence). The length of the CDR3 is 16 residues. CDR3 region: CASSLLAGGLTGELFF. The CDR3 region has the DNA TGTGCCAGCAGCTTACTGGCGGGGGGGCTAACCGGGGAGCTGTTTTTT.

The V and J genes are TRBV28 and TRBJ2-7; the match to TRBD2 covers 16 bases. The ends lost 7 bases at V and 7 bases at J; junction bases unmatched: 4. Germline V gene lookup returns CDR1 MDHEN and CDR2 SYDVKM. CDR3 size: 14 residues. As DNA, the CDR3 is TGTGCCAGCACCGGGACTAGCGGGAGGGGAGAGCAGTACTTC. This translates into CASTGTSGRGEQYF.

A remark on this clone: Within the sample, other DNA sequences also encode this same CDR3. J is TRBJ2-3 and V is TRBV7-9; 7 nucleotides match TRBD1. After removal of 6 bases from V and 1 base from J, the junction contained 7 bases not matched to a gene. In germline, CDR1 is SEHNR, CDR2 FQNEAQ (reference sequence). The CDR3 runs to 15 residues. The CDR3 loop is CASSPRQGRTDTQYF. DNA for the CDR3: TGTGCCAGCAGTCCACGACAGGGACGCACAGATACGCAGTATTTT.

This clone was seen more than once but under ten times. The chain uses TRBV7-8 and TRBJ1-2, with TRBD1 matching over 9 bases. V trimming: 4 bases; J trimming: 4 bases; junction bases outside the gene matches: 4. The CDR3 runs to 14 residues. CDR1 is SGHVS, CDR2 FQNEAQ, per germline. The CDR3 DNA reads TGTGCCAGCAGCTCATCGACAGGGGGCTATGGCTACACCTTC. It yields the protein CASSSSTGGYGYTF. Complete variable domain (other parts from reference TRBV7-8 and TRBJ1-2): GAGVSQSPRYKVAKRGQDVALRCDPISGHVSLFWYQQALGQGPEFLTYFQNEAQLDKSGLPSDRFFAERPEGSVSTLKIQRTQQEDSAVYLCASSSSTGGYGYTFGSGTRLTVV.

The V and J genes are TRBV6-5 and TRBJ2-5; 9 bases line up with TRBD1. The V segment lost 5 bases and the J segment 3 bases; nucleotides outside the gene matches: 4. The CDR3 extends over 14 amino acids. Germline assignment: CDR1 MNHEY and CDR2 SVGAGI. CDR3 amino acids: CASSQWTGEETQYF. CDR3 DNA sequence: TGTGCCAGCAGTCAATGGACAGGGGAAGAGACCCAGTACTTC.

The DNA for the CDR3 is TGTGCCAGCAGTCTTACAGGGGGGGCAGAGACCCAGTACTTC. This translates into CASSLTGGAETQYF. This rearrangement joins TRBV28 to TRBJ2-5; tentative D call: TRBD1 (8 bases). Trimming cost V 5 bases and J 4 bases, with 14 bases left between them. There are 14 residues in the CDR3. Germline V gene lookup returns CDR1 MDHEN and CDR2 SYDVKM. Using reference TRBV28 and TRBJ2-5 for the parts outside the CDR3, the full variable domain is DVKVTQSSRYLVKRTGEKVFLECVQDMDHENMFWYRQDPGLGLRLIYFSYDVKMKEKGDIPEGYSVSREKKERFSLILESASTNQTSMYLCASSLTGGAETQYFGPGTRLLVL.

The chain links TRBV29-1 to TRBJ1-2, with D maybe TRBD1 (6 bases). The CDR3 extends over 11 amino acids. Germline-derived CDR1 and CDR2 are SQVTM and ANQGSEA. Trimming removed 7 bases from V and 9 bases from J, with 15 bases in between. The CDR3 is CSALQGWSYTF. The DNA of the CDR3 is TGCAGCGCCTTACAGGGTTGGAGCTACACCTTC.

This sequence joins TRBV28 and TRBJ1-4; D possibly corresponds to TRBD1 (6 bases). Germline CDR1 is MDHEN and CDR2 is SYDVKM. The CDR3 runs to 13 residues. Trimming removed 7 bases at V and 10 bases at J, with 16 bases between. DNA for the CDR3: TGTGCCAGCAAGCTCGGGACAATCGGAAAACTGTTTTTT. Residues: CASKLGTIGKLFF.

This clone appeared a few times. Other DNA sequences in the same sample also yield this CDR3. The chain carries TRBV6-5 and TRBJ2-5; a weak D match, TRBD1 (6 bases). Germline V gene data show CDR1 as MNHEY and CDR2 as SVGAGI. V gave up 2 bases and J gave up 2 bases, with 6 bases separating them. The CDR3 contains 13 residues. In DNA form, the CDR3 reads TGTGCCAGCAGTTACAGGGGGCAAGAGACCCAGTACTTC. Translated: CASSYRGQETQYF.

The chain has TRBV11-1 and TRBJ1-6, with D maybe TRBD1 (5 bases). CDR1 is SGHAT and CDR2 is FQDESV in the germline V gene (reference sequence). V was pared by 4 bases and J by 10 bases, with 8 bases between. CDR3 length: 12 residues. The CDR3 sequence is CASSSGPSPLHF. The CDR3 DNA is TGTGCCAGCAGCTCAGGGCCCTCACCCCTCCACTTT.

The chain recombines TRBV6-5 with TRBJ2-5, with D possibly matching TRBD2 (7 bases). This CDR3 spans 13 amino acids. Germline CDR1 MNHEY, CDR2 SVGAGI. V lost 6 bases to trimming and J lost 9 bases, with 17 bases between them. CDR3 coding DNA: TGTGCCAGCAGACAAAGGGAGGGGGGACCCCAGTACTTC. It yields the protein CASRQREGGPQYF.

The CDR3 loop is CASSLRGGDNTEAFF. DNA for the CDR3: TGTGCCAGCAGCTTGCGGGGAGGGGACAACACTGAAGCTTTCTTT. The genes are TRBV7-9 and TRBJ1-1, with D possibly matching TRBD1 (5 bases). CDR1 and CDR2 (germline): SEHNR, FQNEAQ (reference sequence). This CDR3 region has 15 residues. The V end was cut by 3 bases, the J end by 2 bases, with 13 bases between.

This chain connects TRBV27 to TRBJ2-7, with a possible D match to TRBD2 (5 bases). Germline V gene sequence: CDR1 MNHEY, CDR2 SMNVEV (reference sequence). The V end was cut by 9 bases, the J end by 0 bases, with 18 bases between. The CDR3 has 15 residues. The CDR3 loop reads CASPVWTDSSYEQYF. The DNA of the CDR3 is TGTGCCAGTCCCGTTTGGACTGATAGCTCCTACGAGCAGTACTTC.

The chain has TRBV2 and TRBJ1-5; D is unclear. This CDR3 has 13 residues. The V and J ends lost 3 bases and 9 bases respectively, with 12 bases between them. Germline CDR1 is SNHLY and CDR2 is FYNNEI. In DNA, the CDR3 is TGTGCCAGCAGTGAGGGCGGGATGAGGCCCCAGCATTTT. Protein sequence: CASSEGGMRPQHF.

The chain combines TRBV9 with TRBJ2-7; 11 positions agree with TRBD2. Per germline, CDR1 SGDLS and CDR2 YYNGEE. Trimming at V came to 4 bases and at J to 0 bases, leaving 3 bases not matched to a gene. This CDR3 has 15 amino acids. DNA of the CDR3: TGTGCCAGCAGCCCCGGACTAGCGGGCTCCTACGAGCAGTACTTC. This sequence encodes CASSPGLAGSYEQYF.

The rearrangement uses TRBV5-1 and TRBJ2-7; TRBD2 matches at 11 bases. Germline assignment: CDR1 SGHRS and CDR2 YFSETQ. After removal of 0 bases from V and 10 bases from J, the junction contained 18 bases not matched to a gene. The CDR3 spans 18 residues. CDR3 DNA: TGCGCCAGCAGCTTGGCCAAGGGACTAGCGGCAAAAAGCTACCTTCAGTACTTC. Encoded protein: CASSLAKGLAAKSYLQYF.

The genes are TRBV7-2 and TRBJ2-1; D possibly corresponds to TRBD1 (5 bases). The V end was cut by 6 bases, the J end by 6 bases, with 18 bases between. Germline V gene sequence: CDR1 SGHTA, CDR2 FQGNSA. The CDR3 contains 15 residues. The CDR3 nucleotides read TGTGCCAGCAGGTTGGGGCGGATTTTGGCCAATGAGCAGTTCTTC. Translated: CASRLGRILANEQFF.

CDR3 nucleotide sequence: TGTGCCAGCAGTCGCCTATACTCTGGGGCCAACGTCCTGACTTTC. Encoded protein: CASSRLYSGANVLTF. The chain employs TRBV7-6 and TRBJ2-6; D is unclear. The CDR3 contains 15 residues. V was pared by 6 bases and J by 0 bases, with 9 bases between. The germline gives CDR1 SGHVS, CDR2 FNYEAQ.

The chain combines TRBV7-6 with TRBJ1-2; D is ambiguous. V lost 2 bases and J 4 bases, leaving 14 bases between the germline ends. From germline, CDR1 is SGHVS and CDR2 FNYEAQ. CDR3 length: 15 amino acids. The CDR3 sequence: CASSLNGQALYGYTF. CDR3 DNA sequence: TGTGCCAGCAGCTTAAACGGTCAGGCCCTCTATGGCTACACCTTC.

DNA of the CDR3: TGTGCCAGCAGCGCCCAAGGGACAGGGACGCTCTACGAGCAGTACTTC. Amino acids: CASSAQGTGTLYEQYF. The J gene is TRBJ2-7, the V gene TRBV9, with 9 bases lining up with TRBD1. The germline gives CDR1 SGDLS, CDR2 YYNGEE. Unmatched junction bases numbered 10, after V lost 3 bases and J lost 3 bases. This CDR3 spans 16 amino acids.

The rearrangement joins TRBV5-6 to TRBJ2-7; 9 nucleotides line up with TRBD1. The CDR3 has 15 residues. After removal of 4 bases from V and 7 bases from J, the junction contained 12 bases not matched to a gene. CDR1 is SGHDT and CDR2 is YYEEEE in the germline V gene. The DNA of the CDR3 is TGTGCCAGCAGCCTTTTAGGGGACAGGGTAGGAGAGCAGTACTTC. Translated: CASSLLGDRVGEQYF.